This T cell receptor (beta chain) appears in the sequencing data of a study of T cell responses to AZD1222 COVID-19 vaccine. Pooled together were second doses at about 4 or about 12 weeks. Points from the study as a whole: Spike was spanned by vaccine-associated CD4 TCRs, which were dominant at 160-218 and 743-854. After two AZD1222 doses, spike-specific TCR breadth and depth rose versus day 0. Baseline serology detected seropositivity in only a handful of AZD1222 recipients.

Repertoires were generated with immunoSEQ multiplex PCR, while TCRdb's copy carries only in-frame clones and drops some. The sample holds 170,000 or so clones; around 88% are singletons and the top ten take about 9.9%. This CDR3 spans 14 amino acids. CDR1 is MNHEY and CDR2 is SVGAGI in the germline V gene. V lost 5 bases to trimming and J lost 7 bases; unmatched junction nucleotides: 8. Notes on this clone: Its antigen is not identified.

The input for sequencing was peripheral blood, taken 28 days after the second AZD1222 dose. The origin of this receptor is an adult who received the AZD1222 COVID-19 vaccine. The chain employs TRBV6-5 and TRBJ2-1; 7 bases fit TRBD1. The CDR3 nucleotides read TGTGCCAGCAGTACCCGGGGACAGTTAAATGAGCAGTTCTTC. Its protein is CASSTRGQLNEQFF.